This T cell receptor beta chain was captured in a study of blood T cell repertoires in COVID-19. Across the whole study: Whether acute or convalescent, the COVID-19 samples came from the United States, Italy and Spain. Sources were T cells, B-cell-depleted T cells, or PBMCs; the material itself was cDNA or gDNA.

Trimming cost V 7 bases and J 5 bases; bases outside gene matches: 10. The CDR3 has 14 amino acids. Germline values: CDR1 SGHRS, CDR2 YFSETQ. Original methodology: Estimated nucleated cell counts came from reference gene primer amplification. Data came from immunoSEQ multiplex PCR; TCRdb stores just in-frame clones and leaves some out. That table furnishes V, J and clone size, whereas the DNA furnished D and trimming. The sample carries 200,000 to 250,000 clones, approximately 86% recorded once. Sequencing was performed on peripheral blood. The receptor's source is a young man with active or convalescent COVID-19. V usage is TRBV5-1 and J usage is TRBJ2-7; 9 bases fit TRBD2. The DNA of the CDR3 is TGCGCCAGCCAGAGACTAGCGGAGACGAACGAGCAGTACTTC. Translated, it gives CASQRLAETNEQYF.